There are a few counts of the clone carrying this T cell receptor beta chain. TCRdb re-called the RT-PCR reads through MiXCR, storing one row per CDR3 protein. Of 400,000 to 650,000 distinct CDR3 sequences in the sample, approximately 7.8% are singletons; the top ten hold about an eighth. The entry originates in a study of response to subunit inactivated influenza vaccine. This CDR3 spans 12 amino acids. V was clipped by 3 bases and J by 7 bases; unmatched bases: 2. Germline assignment: CDR1 SGDLS and CDR2 YYNGEE. The origin of this receptor is a man between 50 and 69 years old who received an inactivated influenza vaccine. Sequences were derived from PBMCs from blood, sampled 23 months after vaccination. The J gene is TRBJ2-5, the V gene TRBV9; 8 bases match TRBD2. The CDR3 coding sequence is TGTGCCAGCAGCGCGAGCGGGGGGACCCAGTACTTC. Protein: CASSASGGTQYF.